One and the same sample provided the 25 T cell receptor beta chains below, sequenced in a study of blood T cell repertoires in COVID-19. Some clones are missing from TCRdb's copy, which holds only in-frame ones; the method was immunoSEQ multiplex PCR. Among around 330,000 clones listed, about nine tenths were seen once. The material sequenced was PBMCs or T cells enriched from blood (not recorded which). The receptors stem from a woman aged 40 to 49 who had recovered from COVID-19.

The rearrangement uses TRBV18 and TRBJ2-1; the D is unclear. The CDR3 consists of 12 residues. The V end lost 2 bases, the J end lost 9 bases, and 8 bases lay between the germline ends. Germline V gene lookup returns CDR1 KGHSH and CDR2 LQKENI. CDR3 DNA sequence: TGTGCCAGCTCACCAGGCGAGGTTGAGCAGTTCTTC. As protein: CASSPGEVEQFF.

This chain joins TRBV19 and TRBJ1-1, with 7 positions matching TRBD1. V was pared by 6 bases and J by 4 bases, with 5 bases of the junction left unmatched. The CDR3 runs to 13 residues. Germline values: CDR1 LNHDA, CDR2 SQIVND (reference sequence). The chain's CDR3 is CASSIAGGTEAFF. In DNA form, the CDR3 reads TGTGCCAGTAGCATCGCAGGGGGCACTGAAGCTTTCTTT.

The genes are TRBV5-6 and TRBJ2-5; D perhaps matches TRBD1 (5 bases). Germline CDR1 SGHDT, CDR2 YYEEEE. V was shortened by 4 bases and J by 5 bases, with 18 bases between the two germline ends. The CDR3 has 15 residues. CDR3 protein: CASSGGRLKGETQYF. The CDR3 DNA reads TGTGCCAGCAGCGGTGGACGGTTGAAGGGGGAGACCCAGTACTTC.

The rearrangement links TRBV24-1 to TRBJ2-7, with TRBD1 matching 8 bases. V dropped 3 bases and J dropped 3; count of bases not matched to a gene: 9. CDR1 is KGHDR, CDR2 SFDVKD, per germline. The CDR3 has 16 residues. This chain's CDR3 is CATSDARAGGFYEQYF. CDR3 coding DNA: TGTGCCACCAGTGATGCGAGGGCAGGGGGCTTCTACGAGCAGTACTTC.

The rearrangement joins TRBV21-1 to TRBJ2-7; the D call TRBD2 from the table was never checked on the DNA. TRBV21-1 is designated a pseudogene. This CDR3 comprises 15 residues. For the CDR3, the DNA is TGTGCCAGCAGCAAAGAACTAGCGGGGGGAAGGGAGCAGTACTTC. It yields the protein CASSKELAGGREQYF.

The chain combines TRBV7-6 with TRBJ2-3; TRBD2 aligns across 9 bases. The CDR3 contains 17 residues. The germline CDR1 and CDR2 sequences are SGHVS and FNYEAQ. Trimming removed 1 base from V and 2 bases from J; junction bases left unmatched: 7. As DNA, the CDR3 is TGTGCCAGCAGCTTAGGGGCCCTAGCGGGACTCACAGATACGCAGTATTTT. It is translated as CASSLGALAGLTDTQYF.

The gene calls are TRBV5-6 and TRBJ1-2; no firm D call. V gave up 1 base and J gave up 5 bases, with 12 bases separating them. This CDR3 has 14 residues. In germline, CDR1 is SGHDT, CDR2 YYEEEE. The CDR3 sequence: CASSLLTTRYGYTF. The CDR3 DNA reads as TGTGCCAGCAGCTTGTTAACGACAAGATATGGCTACACCTTC.

The V and J genes are TRBV18 and TRBJ2-7; D unclear. Germline CDR1 KGHSH, CDR2 LQKENI. Trimming left V 3 bases short and J 2 bases short, with 14 bases between. The CDR3 is made up of 15 amino acids. CDR3 nucleotides: TGTGCCAGCTCACCTCCCGGGTCGATTACCTACGAGCAGTACTTC. Protein sequence: CASSPPGSITYEQYF.

The chain carries TRBV7-3 and TRBJ2-5; the match to TRBD2 covers 8 bases. The trim removed 5 bases at V and 4 bases at J, leaving 6 bases unmatched. The CDR3 length is 14 residues. Looked up from germline, CDR1 is SGHTA and CDR2 is FQGTGA. The CDR3 DNA is TGTGCCAGCAGCCCCGGGGGGGGTGGAGAGACCCAGTACTTC. Amino acid sequence: CASSPGGGGETQYF. Complete variable domain (other parts from reference TRBV7-3 and TRBJ2-5): GAGVSQTPSNKVTEKGKYVELRCDPISGHTALYWYRQSLGQGPEFLIYFQGTGAADDSGLPNDRFFAVRPEGSVSTLKIQRTERGDSAVYLCASSPGGGGETQYFGPGTRLLVL.

The gene calls are TRBV7-3 and TRBJ2-5; TRBD1 matches at 7 bases. V lost 2 bases and J lost 2; bases outside the gene matches: 5. Germline assignment: CDR1 SGHTA and CDR2 FQGTGA. CDR3 length: 15 amino acids. In DNA, the CDR3 is TGTGCCAGCAGCTTATCGGGGACAGTACAAGAGACCCAGTACTTC. It yields the protein CASSLSGTVQETQYF.

The gene calls are TRBV7-2 and TRBJ2-2; D unclear. V was cut by 0 bases and J by 4 bases, with 6 bases left in between. CDR3 length: 14 amino acids. Germline CDR1 and CDR2: SGHTA and FQGNSA. CDR3 region: CASSLARSTGELFF. The CDR3 DNA sequence: TGTGCCAGCAGCTTAGCGCGTTCCACCGGGGAGCTGTTTTTT.

V is TRBV13 and J is TRBJ2-1; 10 positions agree with TRBD1. This CDR3 contains 17 residues. The germline V gene encodes CDR1 PRHDT and CDR2 FYEKMQ (reference sequence). V dropped 0 bases and J dropped 7; count of bases not matched to a gene: 9. CDR3 residues: CASSLGPRQGAGNEQFF. The CDR3, as DNA: TGTGCCAGCAGCTTAGGGCCCCGACAGGGGGCTGGGAATGAGCAGTTCTTC.

This chain links TRBV5-1 with TRBJ1-4, with TRBD1 matching 7 bases. The V gene's germline CDR1 is SGHRS and CDR2 YFSETQ. Unmatched junction bases numbered 8, after V lost 3 bases and J lost 0 bases. The CDR3 totals 17 residues. The CDR3 region is CASSSGTAVTTNEKLFF. For the CDR3, the DNA is TGCGCCAGCAGCTCAGGGACAGCCGTTACAACTAATGAAAAACTGTTTTTT. The full variable domain, with the rest looked up from reference TRBV5-1 and TRBJ1-4, is KAGVTQTPRYLIKTRGQQVTLSCSPISGHRSVSWYQQTPGQGLQFLFEYFSETQRNKGNFPGRFSGRQFSNSRSEMNVSTLELGDSALYLCASSSGTAVTTNEKLFFGSGTQLSVL.

The gene calls are TRBV4-1 and TRBJ2-3, with a tentative D call TRBD1 (5 bases). Germline values: CDR1 MGHRA, CDR2 YSYEKL. Deletions cut 1 base from V and 3 bases from J, with 11 bases between. CDR3 length: 15 residues. Written as DNA, the CDR3 is TGCGCCAGCAGCCAAGTGTCAGGGATTACAGATACGCAGTATTTT. Residues: CASSQVSGITDTQYF.

The CDR3 sequence is CASSSTAMNTEAFF. CDR3 sequence (DNA): TGTGCCAGCAGTTCGACAGCGATGAACACTGAAGCTTTCTTT. This chain links TRBV27 with TRBJ1-1; possibly TRBD1 for D (5 bases). Per the germline V gene, CDR1 is MNHEY and CDR2 is SMNVEV (reference sequence). This CDR3 contains 14 residues. The V end lost 4 bases, the J end lost 0 bases, and 9 bases lay between the germline ends.

The chain employs TRBV4-1 and TRBJ1-6, with 12 positions matching TRBD1. The germline V gene encodes CDR1 MGHRA and CDR2 YSYEKL. Trimming removed 4 bases from V and 9 bases from J; junction bases left unmatched: 4. This CDR3 has 15 residues. The CDR3 region is CASSPGQGAFSPLHF. The CDR3 DNA reads as TGCGCCAGCAGCCCGGGACAGGGGGCTTTTTCACCCCTCCACTTT.

The chain uses TRBV28 and TRBJ2-1, with 9 bases identical to TRBD1. The V gene end was trimmed by 6 bases and the J gene end by 8 bases; junction bases not matched to a gene: 5. This CDR3 has 13 amino acids. Per germline, CDR1 MDHEN and CDR2 SYDVKM. The DNA of the CDR3 is TGTGCCAGCAGCGACAGGGGGGGGGATGAGCAGTTCTTC. Residues: CASSDRGGDEQFF.

This chain connects TRBV5-5 to TRBJ1-4; weak D call: TRBD1 (5 bases). Germline CDR1 and CDR2: SGHKS and YYEKEE (reference sequence). V shed 4 bases and J shed 6 bases, with 16 bases lying between them. The CDR3 is made up of 15 amino acids. The CDR3 loop reads CASSVNQGNYEKLFF. In DNA form, the CDR3 reads TGTGCCAGCAGCGTAAACCAGGGCAACTATGAAAAACTGTTTTTT.

The J gene is TRBJ2-1, the V gene TRBV7-2; 7 bases fit TRBD2. Germline-derived CDR1 and CDR2 are SGHTA and FQGNSA. The CDR3 totals 13 residues. V was pared by 4 bases and J by 10 bases, with 7 bases of the junction left unmatched. The CDR3 nucleotides are TGTGCCAGCAGCTCGAGTGGGGAGGGGGAGCAGTTCTTC. It specifies CASSSSGEGEQFF.

The chain combines TRBV7-2 with TRBJ1-6; D gene ambiguous. The CDR3 loop spans 13 amino acids. Trimming removed 5 bases from V and 11 bases from J, with 13 bases in between. The V gene's germline CDR1 is SGHTA and CDR2 FQGNSA. The chain's CDR3 is CASSPSPVPPLHF. Written as DNA, the CDR3 is TGTGCCAGCAGCCCCTCACCAGTTCCACCCCTCCACTTT. The full variable domain, its missing parts supplied by reference TRBV7-2 and TRBJ1-6, is GAGVSQSPSNKVTEKGKDVELRCDPISGHTALYWYRQSLGQGLEFLIYFQGNSAPDKSGLPSDRFSAERTGGSVSTLTIQRTQQEDSAVYLCASSPSPVPPLHFGNGTRLTVT.

The chain recombines TRBV5-6 with TRBJ2-4, with TRBD2 matching over 10 bases. CDR1 SGHDT and CDR2 YYEEEE come from the germline V gene. Trimming at V came to 1 base and at J to 8 bases, leaving 9 bases not matched to a gene. The CDR3 sequence is 16 residues long. The CDR3 DNA is TGTGCCAGCAGCTTGCGACTAGCGGGTGTTCGGGACATTCAGTACTTC. Translation gives CASSLRLAGVRDIQYF.

The chain combines TRBV24-1 with TRBJ2-3; possible D gene TRBD1, 5 bases. Germline V gives CDR1 KGHDR, CDR2 SFDVKD. The CDR3 is made up of 15 amino acids. V was clipped by 1 base and J by 3 bases, with 10 bases between them. The CDR3 loop is CATSDFQGITDTQYF. CDR3 nucleotide sequence: TGTGCCACCAGTGATTTTCAGGGTATAACAGATACGCAGTATTTT.

The V gene is TRBV27, the J gene TRBJ2-3, with TRBD1 matching over 7 bases. This CDR3 is 15 amino acids long. V was pared by 7 bases and J by 2 bases, with 9 bases of the junction left unmatched. Germline V gives CDR1 MNHEY, CDR2 SMNVEV (reference sequence). CDR3 nucleotides: TGTGCCAGCACCCTTGACAGGGATCACACAGATACGCAGTATTTT. It specifies CASTLDRDHTDTQYF.

V gene TRBV24-1 combines with J gene TRBJ2-2; TRBD2 is a possible D gene (6 bases). Germline loops: CDR1 KGHDR, CDR2 SFDVKD. CDR3 size: 16 residues. Deletions cut 2 bases from V and 0 bases from J, with 9 bases between. The DNA for the CDR3 is TGTGCCACCAGTGATTCGGGGGTCGCGAACACCGGGGAGCTGTTTTTT. It translates to CATSDSGVANTGELFF.

V usage is TRBV7-2 and J usage is TRBJ2-1; 14 nucleotides line up with TRBD2. Germline V gives CDR1 SGHTA, CDR2 FQGNSA. This CDR3 is built from 16 residues. After removal of 4 bases from V and 7 bases from J, the junction contained 6 bases not matched to a gene. The CDR3 sequence is CASSSPGLAGANEQFF. The CDR3 nucleotides read TGTGCCAGCAGCTCTCCGGGACTAGCGGGAGCGAATGAGCAGTTCTTC.